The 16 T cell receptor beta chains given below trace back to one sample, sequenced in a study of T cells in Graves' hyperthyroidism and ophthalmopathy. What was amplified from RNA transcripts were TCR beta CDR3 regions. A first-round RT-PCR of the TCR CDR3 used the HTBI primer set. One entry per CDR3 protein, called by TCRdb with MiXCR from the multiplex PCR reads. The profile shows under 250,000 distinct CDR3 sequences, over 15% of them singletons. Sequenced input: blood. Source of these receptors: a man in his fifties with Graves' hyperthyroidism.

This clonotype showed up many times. As DNA, the CDR3 is TGTGCCAGCAGTTTACCTTCGGACACTGGCTACACCTTC. Its protein product is CASSLPSDTGYTF. This chain links TRBV28 with TRBJ1-2, with D possibly being TRBD1 (5 bases). Germline V gene sequence: CDR1 MDHEN, CDR2 SYDVKM. The CDR3 has 13 amino acids. V lost 2 bases to trimming and J lost 7 bases, with 11 bases between them.

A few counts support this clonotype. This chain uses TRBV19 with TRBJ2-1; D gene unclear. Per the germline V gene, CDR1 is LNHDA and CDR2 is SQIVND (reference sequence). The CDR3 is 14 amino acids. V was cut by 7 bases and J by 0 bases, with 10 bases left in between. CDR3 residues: CASTLTYSYNEQFF. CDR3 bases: TGTGCCAGTACCCTCACTTACTCCTACAATGAGCAGTTCTTC.

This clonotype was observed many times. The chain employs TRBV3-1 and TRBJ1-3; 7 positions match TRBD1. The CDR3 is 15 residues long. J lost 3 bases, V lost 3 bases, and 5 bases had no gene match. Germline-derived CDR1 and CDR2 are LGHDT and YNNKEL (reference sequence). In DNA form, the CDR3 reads TGTGCCAGCAGCCACGACAGGGCTGGTGGAAACACCATATATTTT. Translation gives CASSHDRAGGNTIYF.

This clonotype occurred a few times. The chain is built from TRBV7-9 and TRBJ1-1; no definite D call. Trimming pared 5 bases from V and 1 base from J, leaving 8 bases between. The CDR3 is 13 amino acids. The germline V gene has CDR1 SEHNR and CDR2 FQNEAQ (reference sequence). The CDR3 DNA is TGTGCCAGCAGCACGTCTACGAACACTGAAGCTTTCTTT. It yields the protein CASSTSTNTEAFF. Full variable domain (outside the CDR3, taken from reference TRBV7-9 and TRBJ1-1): DTGVSQNPRHKITKRGQNVTFRCDPISEHNRLYWYRQTLGQGPEFLTYFQNEAQLEKSRLLSDRFSAERPKGSFSTLEIQRTEQGDSAMYLCASSTSTNTEAFFGQGTRLTVV.

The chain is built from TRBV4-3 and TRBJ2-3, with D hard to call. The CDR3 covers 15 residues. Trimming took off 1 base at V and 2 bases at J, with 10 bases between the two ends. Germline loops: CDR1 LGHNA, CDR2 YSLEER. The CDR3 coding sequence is TGCGCCAGCAGCCAAGTCGCTAGTTCCACAGATACGCAGTATTTT. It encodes CASSQVASSTDTQYF.

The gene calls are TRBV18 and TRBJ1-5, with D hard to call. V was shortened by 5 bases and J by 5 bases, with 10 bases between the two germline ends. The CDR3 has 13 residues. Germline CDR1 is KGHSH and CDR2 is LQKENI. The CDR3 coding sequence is TGTGCCAGCTCATCACTCGAATATCAGCCCCAGCATTTT. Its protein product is CASSSLEYQPQHF. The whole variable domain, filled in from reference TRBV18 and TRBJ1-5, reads NAGVMQNPRHLVRRRGQEARLRCSPMKGHSHVYWYRQLPEEGLKFMVYLQKENIIDESGMPKERFSAEFPKEGPSILRIQQVVRGDSAAYFCASSSLEYQPQHFGDGTRLSIL.

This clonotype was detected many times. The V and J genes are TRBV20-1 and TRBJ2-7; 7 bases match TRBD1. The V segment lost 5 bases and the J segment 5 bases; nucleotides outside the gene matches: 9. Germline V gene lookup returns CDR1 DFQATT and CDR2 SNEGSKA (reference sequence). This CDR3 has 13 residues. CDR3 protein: CSADRQGVNEQYF. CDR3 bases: TGCAGTGCTGATAGGCAGGGGGTGAACGAGCAGTACTTC.

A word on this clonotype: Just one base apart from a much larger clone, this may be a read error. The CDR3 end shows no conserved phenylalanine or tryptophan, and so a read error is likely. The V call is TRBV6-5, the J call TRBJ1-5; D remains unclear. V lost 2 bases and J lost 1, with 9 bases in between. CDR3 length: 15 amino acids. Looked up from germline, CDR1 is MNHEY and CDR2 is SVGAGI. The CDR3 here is CASSYPGRSNQPQHS. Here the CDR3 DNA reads TGTGCCAGCAGTTACCCCGGCAGGAGCAATCAGCCCCAGCATTCT.

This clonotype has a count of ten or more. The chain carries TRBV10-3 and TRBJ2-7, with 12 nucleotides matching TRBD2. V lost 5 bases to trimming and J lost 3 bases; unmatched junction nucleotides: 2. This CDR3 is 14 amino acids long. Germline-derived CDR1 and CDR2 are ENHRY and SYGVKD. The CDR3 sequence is CAISTGLAGYEQYF. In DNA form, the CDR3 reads TGTGCCATCAGTACGGGACTAGCGGGCTACGAGCAGTACTTC.

The CDR3 region has the DNA TGTGCTAGTGGCCATGCGACTTCTGGGGCCAACGTCCTGACTTTC. Its protein is CASGHATSGANVLTF. The chain links TRBV12-5 to TRBJ2-6; D remains ambiguous. This CDR3 is built from 15 residues. CDR1 and CDR2 from the germline V gene are LGHNT and FRNRAP. Trimming pared 6 bases from V and 1 base from J, leaving 10 bases between.

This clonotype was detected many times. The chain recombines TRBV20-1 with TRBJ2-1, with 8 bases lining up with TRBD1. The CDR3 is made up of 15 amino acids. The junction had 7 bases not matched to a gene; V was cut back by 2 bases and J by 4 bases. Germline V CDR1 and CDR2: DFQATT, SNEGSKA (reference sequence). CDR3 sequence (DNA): TGCAGTGCTAGATCTCGACAGGGGCGGTACAATGAGCAGTTCTTC. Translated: CSARSRQGRYNEQFF.

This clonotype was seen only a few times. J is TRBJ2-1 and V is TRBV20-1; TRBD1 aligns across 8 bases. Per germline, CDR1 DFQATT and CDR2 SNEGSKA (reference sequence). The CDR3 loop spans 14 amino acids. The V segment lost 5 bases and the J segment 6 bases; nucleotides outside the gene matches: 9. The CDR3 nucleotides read TGCAGTGCTCCTGGACAGGGTGGTTCCAATGAGCAGTTCTTC. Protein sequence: CSAPGQGGSNEQFF.

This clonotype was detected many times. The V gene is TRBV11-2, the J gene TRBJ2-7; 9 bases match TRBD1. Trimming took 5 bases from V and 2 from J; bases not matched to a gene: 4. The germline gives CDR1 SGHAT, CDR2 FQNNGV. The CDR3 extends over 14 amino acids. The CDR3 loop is CASSPNRGPYEQYF. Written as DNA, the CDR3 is TGTGCCAGCAGCCCCAACAGGGGGCCCTACGAGCAGTACTTC.

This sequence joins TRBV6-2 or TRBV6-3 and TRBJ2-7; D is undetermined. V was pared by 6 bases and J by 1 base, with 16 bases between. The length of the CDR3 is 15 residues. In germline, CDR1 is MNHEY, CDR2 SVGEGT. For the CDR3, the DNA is TGTGCCAGCAGCAACTGGCCCTCCGCTTCCTACGAGCAGTACTTC. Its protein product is CASSNWPSASYEQYF.

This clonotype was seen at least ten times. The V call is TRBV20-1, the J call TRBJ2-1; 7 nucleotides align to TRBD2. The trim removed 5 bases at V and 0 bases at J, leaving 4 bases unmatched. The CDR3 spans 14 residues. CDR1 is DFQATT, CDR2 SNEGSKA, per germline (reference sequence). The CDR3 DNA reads TGCAGTGCTCCGACGGGAGGCTCCTACAATGAGCAGTTCTTC. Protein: CSAPTGGSYNEQFF.

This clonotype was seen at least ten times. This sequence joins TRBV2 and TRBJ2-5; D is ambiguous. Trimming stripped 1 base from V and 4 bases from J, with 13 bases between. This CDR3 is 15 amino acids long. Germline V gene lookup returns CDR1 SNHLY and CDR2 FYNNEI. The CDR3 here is CASSEGAYRRETQYF. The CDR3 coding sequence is TGTGCCAGCAGTGAAGGGGCTTATAGGAGAGAGACCCAGTACTTC.